Reported below is one T cell receptor (beta chain). The entry originates in a study of cytomegalovirus exposure and HLA in healthy donors. With 60 Vbeta and 13 Jbeta primers, the PCR was carried out. Sequenced by immunoSEQ multiplex PCR; TCRdb stores in-frame clones only, minus some. This sample's table reports about 200,000 clones. This TCR came from a man in his thirties or forties in good health and CMV-seronegative. Sequenced: PBMCs.

CDR3 protein: CASSQGRGSTNEKLFF. CDR3 DNA: TGTGCCAGCAGCCAAGGTCGGGGATCTACTAATGAAAAACTGTTTTTT. This chain joins TRBV4-2 and TRBJ1-4; the D is unclear. Trimming left V 1 base short and J 2 bases short, with 11 bases between. Germline V gene lookup returns CDR1 LGHNA and CDR2 YNFKEQ. The CDR3 extends over 16 amino acids.